This record covers a single T cell receptor (beta chain). No antigen is known for it. This entry is derived from a study of beta chain features in type 1 diabetes. Across the whole study: In all, 107,917,701 sorted cells from all samples were analyzed.

Study-wide findings and caveats: When Type 1 diabetes patients were examined, their TCRB CDR3s proved moderately but significantly shorter in all four CD4+ subsets.

Expressed TCRB transcripts were sequenced because the entire RNA isolate underwent reverse transcription. The assay was immunoSEQ multiplex PCR, and TCRdb's table has in-frame clones only and misses some. The repertoire holds 350,000 to 400,000 clones, with about 16% as singletons. Only one heparinised blood draw was taken per donor, and its volume averaged around 100 mL. The origin of this receptor is a woman between 18 and 30 years old in good health. Sequenced sample: naive CD4+ T cells from blood.

CDR3 in amino acids: CAISEPQRGGNEQFF. The CDR3, as DNA: TGTGCCATCAGTGAACCCCAGCGGGGTGGGAATGAGCAGTTCTTC. V is TRBV10-3 and J is TRBJ2-1; 7 nucleotides agree with TRBD2. CDR1 is ENHRY and CDR2 is SYGVKD in the germline V gene. V was clipped by 3 bases and J by 7 bases; unmatched bases: 9. The CDR3 consists of 15 residues.